The present T cell receptor beta chain was sequenced within a study of T cell responses to AZD1222 COVID-19 vaccine. Study-wide points: Nearly half of unique spike-specific TCRs reportedly avoided B.1.351 and B.1.1.7 mutated regions. Donors were largely white British and mainly female; clonal diversity was possibly underestimated.

Profiling relied on immunoSEQ multiplex PCR, and the TCRdb table lists in-frame clones only, not all of them. The table has 94,000 or so clones, roughly nine tenths seen once. Germline CDR1 and CDR2: SGHVS and FNYEAQ. The germline V and J ends were trimmed by 3 bases and 1 base, with 6 bases remaining between them. CDR3 length equals 13 residues. This clone was counted a single time. Its antigen is currently unknown. The rearrangement joins TRBV7-6 to TRBJ1-1, with TRBD1 as a possible D gene (5 bases). The sequencing used peripheral blood, collected on day 0 of AZD1222 vaccination. This sequence originates from an adult in good health. The CDR3 sequence is CASSFGANTEAFF. DNA of the CDR3: TGTGCCAGCAGCTTCGGGGCGAACACTGAAGCTTTCTTT.